Presented here are 9 T cell receptor beta chains from one specimen sequenced in a study of blood T cell repertoires in COVID-19 (TCRdb year 2020). The library was made by the immunoSEQ multiplex PCR assay. Held by TCRdb, this immuneACCESS table contains in-frame sequences only and omits some clones. Under half of the omission traces to an unresolved V gene where checked; the cause of the rest is unknown. A total of about 150,000 clones appear in this sample, around 74% of them only once. The biggest ten clones account for more than 3.5% of the sample. Sequencing used peripheral blood. The receptors come from an elderly woman with acute or convalescent COVID-19.

This chain links TRBV7-3 with TRBJ2-1; D is possibly TRBD2 (6 bases). The CDR3 runs 15 residues. The germline V gene has CDR1 SGHTA and CDR2 FQGTGA. The V gene lost 1 base and the J gene lost 0 bases, with 7 bases spanning the gap. This CDR3 is CASSLRGLSYNEQFF. The DNA for the CDR3 is TGTGCCAGCAGCTTAAGGGGACTCTCCTACAATGAGCAGTTCTTC.

The chain couples TRBV6-4 to TRBJ2-1, with D possibly TRBD2 on 5 matching bases. In germline, CDR1 is MRHNA, CDR2 SNTAGT. Trimming took 2 bases from V and 9 from J, leaving 11 bases between them. The CDR3 is 13 amino acids. The CDR3 DNA sequence: TGTGCCAGCAGTGACAATTTTGGGAGTGAGCAGTTCTTC. Its translation is CASSDNFGSEQFF.

This clone was counted only a few times. The V and J genes are TRBV19 and TRBJ1-2; D ambiguous. Germline V gene lookup returns CDR1 LNHDA and CDR2 SQIVND (reference sequence). The length of the CDR3 is 14 residues. V shed 0 bases and J shed 4 bases, with 9 bases lying between them. CDR3 amino acids: CASSIDRSSYGYTF. The CDR3 DNA reads as TGTGCCAGTAGTATAGACAGATCTTCCTATGGCTACACCTTC.

This clone has only a few counts. The V call is TRBV5-1, the J call TRBJ2-5, with D maybe TRBD1 (6 bases). V lost 0 bases and J 4 bases, leaving 7 bases between the germline ends. The germline gives CDR1 SGHRS, CDR2 YFSETQ. This CDR3 region has 13 residues. Here the CDR3 reads CASSLGTAETQYF. The CDR3, as DNA: TGCGCCAGCAGCTTGGGGACAGCAGAGACCCAGTACTTC.

CDR3 sequence (DNA): TGTGCCAGCAGCCGAGGACAGGGTGCCTATGGCTACACCTTC. It yields the protein CASSRGQGAYGYTF. The rearrangement joins TRBV14 to TRBJ1-2, with 8 bases aligning to TRBD1. Unmatched junction bases numbered 5, after V lost 4 bases and J lost 4 bases. The CDR3 loop spans 14 amino acids. The germline gives CDR1 SGHDN, CDR2 FVKESK.

This sequence joins TRBV19 and TRBJ2-7; D call uncertain. Trimming took off 10 bases at V and 2 bases at J, with 12 bases between the two ends. This CDR3 has 12 amino acids. Looked up from germline, CDR1 is LNHDA and CDR2 is SQIVND (reference sequence). The CDR3 region is CAISDTTYEQYF. CDR3 coding DNA: TGTGCCATTTCCGACACGACCTACGAGCAGTACTTC.

This chain links TRBV19 with TRBJ1-2; no clear D. Germline V gene lookup returns CDR1 LNHDA and CDR2 SQIVND (reference sequence). The CDR3 extends over 14 amino acids. V was clipped by 4 bases and J by 1 base, with 10 bases between them. The chain's CDR3 is CASSTGILNYGYTF. CDR3 nucleotides: TGTGCCAGTAGTACCGGGATCCTTAACTATGGCTACACCTTC.

V usage is TRBV7-9 and J usage is TRBJ2-3; D might be TRBD1 (5 bases). The CDR3 spans 15 residues. Germline V lookup: CDR1 SEHNR, CDR2 FQNEAQ (reference sequence). The germline V and J ends were trimmed by 5 bases and 4 bases, with 16 bases remaining between them. CDR3 in DNA: TGTGCCAGCAGCGCCAACAGGATTCTCTCAGATACGCAGTATTTT. Translating gives CASSANRILSDTQYF.

The chain employs TRBV27 and TRBJ1-2; no firm D call. The CDR3 has 17 amino acids. The germline V and J ends were trimmed by 3 bases and 4 bases, with 21 bases remaining between them. Germline V gene lookup returns CDR1 MNHEY and CDR2 SMNVEV (reference sequence). Here the CDR3 reads CASSFGSAVRRSYGYTF. CDR3 in DNA: TGTGCCAGCAGTTTCGGGTCGGCTGTGCGGCGGTCCTATGGCTACACCTTC.